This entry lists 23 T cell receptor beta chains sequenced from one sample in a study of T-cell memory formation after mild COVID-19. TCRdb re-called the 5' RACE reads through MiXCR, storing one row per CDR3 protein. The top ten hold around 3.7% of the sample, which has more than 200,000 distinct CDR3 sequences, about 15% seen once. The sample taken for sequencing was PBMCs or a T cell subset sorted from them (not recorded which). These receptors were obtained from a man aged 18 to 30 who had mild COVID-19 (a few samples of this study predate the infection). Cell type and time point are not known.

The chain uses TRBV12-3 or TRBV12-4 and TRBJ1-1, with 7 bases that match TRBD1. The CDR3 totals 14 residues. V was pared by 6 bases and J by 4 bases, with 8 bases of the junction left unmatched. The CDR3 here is CASSPDRRSTEAFF. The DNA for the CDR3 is TGTGCCAGCAGCCCGGACAGGCGAAGCACTGAAGCTTTCTTT.

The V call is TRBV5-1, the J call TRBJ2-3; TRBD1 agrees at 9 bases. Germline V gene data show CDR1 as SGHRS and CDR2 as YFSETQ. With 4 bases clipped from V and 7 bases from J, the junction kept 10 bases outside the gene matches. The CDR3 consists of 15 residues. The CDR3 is CASSAPGQGQHTQYF. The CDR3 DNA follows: TGCGCCAGCAGCGCCCCGGGACAGGGTCAACATACGCAGTATTTT.

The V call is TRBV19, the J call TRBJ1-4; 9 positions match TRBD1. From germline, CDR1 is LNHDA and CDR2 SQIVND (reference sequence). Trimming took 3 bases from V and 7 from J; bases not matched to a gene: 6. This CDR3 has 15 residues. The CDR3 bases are TGTGCCAGTAGTATCGGGGACAGGGCGGTTGAAAAACTGTTTTTT. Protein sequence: CASSIGDRAVEKLFF.

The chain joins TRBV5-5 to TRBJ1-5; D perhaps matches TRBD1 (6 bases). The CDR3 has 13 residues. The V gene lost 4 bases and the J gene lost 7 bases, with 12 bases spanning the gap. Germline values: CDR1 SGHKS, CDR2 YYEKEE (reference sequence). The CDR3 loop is CASSVQGEQPQHF. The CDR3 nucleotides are TGTGCCAGCAGCGTACAGGGTGAACAGCCCCAGCATTTT.

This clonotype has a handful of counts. The CDR3 bases are TGTGCCAGCAGCCAAGAACCGGGGGCGGGCACCGGGGAGCTGTTTTTT. This sequence encodes CASSQEPGAGTGELFF. The chain recombines TRBV3-1 with TRBJ2-2; D possibly uses TRBD1 or TRBD2 (6 bases each). Trimming took 0 bases from V and 4 from J, leaving 12 bases between them. This CDR3 is built from 16 residues. CDR1 and CDR2 (germline): LGHDT, YNNKEL (reference sequence).

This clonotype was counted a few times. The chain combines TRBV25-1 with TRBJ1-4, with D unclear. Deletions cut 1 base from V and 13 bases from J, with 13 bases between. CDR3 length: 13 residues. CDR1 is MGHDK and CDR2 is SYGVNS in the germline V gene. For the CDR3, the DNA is TGTGCCAGCAGTGAATCGGTGCAGAGGGCACTGTTTTTT. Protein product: CASSESVQRALFF.

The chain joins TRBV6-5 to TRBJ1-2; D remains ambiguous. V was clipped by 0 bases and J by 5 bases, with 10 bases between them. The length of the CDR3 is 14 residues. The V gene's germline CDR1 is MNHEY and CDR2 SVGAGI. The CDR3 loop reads CASSYSRAEYGYTF. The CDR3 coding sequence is TGTGCCAGCAGTTACTCCCGGGCAGAATATGGCTACACCTTC.

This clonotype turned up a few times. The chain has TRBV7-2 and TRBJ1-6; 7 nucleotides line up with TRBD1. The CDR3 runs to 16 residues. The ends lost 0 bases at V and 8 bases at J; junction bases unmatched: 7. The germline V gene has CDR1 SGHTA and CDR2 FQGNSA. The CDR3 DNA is TGTGCCAGCAGCTTAGCCAGGGGGTCTAGGGATTCACCCCTCCACTTT. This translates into CASSLARGSRDSPLHF.

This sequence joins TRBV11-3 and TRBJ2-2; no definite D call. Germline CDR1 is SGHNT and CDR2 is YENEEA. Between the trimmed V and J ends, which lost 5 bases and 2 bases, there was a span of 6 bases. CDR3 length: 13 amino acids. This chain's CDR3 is CASSRPNTGELFF. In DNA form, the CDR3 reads TGTGCCAGCAGCCGACCAAACACCGGGGAGCTGTTTTTT.

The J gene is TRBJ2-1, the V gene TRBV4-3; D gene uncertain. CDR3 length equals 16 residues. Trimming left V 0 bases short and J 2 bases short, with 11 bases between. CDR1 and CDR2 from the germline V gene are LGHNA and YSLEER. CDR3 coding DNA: TGCGCCAGCAGCCAAGATATATGGGCGGCCTACAATGAGCAGTTCTTC. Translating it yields CASSQDIWAAYNEQFF.

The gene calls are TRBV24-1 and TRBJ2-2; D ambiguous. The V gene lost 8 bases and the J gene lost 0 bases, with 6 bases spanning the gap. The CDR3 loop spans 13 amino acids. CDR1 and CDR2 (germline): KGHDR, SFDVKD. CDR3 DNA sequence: TGTGCCACCATGGGCGCGAACACCGGGGAGCTGTTTTTT. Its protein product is CATMGANTGELFF.

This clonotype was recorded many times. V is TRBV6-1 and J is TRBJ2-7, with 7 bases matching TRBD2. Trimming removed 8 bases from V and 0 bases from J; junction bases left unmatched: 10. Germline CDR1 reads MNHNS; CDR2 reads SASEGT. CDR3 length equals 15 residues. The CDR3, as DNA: TGTGCCAGCTCCGAAGGGAGGGCAGCCTCCTACGAGCAGTACGTC. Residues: CASSEGRAASYEQYV.

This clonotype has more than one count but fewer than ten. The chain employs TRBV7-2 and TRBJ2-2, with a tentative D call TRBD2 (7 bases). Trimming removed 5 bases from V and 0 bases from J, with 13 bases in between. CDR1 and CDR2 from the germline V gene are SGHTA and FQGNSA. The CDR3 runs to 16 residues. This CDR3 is CASSPRGAANTGELFF. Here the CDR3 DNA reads TGTGCCAGCAGCCCACGGGGGGCCGCGAACACCGGGGAGCTGTTTTTT.

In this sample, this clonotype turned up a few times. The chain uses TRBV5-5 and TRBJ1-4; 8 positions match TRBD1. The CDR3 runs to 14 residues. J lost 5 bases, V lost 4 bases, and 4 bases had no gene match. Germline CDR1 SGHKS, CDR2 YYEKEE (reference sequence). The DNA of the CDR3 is TGTGCCAGCAGCCCTACAGGGGGGAATGAAAAACTGTTTTTT. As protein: CASSPTGGNEKLFF.

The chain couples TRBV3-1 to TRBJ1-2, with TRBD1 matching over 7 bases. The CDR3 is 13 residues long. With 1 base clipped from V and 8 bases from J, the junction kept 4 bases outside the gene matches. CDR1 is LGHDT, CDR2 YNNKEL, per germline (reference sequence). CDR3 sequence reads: CASSQARGHGYTF. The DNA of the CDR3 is TGTGCCAGCAGCCAAGCGAGGGGGCACGGCTACACCTTC.

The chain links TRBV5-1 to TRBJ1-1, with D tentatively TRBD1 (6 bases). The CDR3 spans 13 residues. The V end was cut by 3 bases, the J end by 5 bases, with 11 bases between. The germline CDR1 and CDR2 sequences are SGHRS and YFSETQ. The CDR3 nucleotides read TGCGCCAGCAGCTCACTAGGACAGACTGAAGCTTTCTTT. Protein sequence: CASSSLGQTEAFF.

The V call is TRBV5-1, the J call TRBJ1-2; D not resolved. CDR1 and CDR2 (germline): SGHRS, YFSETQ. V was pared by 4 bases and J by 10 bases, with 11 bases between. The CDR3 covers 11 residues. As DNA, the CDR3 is TGCGCCAGCAGCCCTGGGCCGTTCTACACCTTC. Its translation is CASSPGPFYTF. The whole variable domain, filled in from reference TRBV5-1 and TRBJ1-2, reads KAGVTQTPRYLIKTRGQQVTLSCSPISGHRSVSWYQQTPGQGLQFLFEYFSETQRNKGNFPGRFSGRQFSNSRSEMNVSTLELGDSALYLCASSPGPFYTFGSGTRLTVV.

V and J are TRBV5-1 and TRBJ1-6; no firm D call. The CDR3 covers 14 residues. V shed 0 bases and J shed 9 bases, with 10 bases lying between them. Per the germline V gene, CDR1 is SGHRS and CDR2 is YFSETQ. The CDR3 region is CASSLVQSGSPLHF. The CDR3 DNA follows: TGCGCCAGCAGCTTGGTACAGTCCGGTTCACCCCTCCACTTT.

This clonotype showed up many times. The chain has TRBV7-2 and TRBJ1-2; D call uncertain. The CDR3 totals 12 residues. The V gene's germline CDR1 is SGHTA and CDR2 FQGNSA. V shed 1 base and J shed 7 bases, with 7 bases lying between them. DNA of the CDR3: TGTGCCAGCAGCTTAGATCTCCCTGGCTACACCTTC. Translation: CASSLDLPGYTF.

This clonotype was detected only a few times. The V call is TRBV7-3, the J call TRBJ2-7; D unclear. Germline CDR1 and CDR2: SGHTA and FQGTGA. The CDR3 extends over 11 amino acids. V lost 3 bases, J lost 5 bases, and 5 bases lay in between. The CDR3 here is CASSLGNEQYF. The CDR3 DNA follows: TGTGCCAGCAGCTTGGGAAACGAGCAGTACTTC.

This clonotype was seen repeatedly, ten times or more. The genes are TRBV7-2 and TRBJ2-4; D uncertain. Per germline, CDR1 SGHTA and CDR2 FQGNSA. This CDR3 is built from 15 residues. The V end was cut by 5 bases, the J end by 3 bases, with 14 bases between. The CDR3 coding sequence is TGTGCCAGCAGCACACAAGCCCTAGTCAAAAACATTCAGTACTTC. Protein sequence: CASSTQALVKNIQYF.

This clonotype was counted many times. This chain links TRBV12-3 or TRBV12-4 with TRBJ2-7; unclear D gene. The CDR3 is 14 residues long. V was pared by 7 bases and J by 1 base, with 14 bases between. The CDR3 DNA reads TGTGCCAGCATCCCTGCTGGGCAGTCCTACGAGCAGTACTTC. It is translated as CASIPAGQSYEQYF.

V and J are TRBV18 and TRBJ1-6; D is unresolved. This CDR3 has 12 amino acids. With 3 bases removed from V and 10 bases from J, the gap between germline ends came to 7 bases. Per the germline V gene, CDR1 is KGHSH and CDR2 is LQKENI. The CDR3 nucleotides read TGTGCCAGCTCACCCCTGGCATCACCCCTCCACTTT. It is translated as CASSPLASPLHF. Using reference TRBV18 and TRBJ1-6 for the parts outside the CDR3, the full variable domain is NAGVMQNPRHLVRRRGQEARLRCSPMKGHSHVYWYRQLPEEGLKFMVYLQKENIIDESGMPKERFSAEFPKEGPSILRIQQVVRGDSAAYFCASSPLASPLHFGNGTRLTVT.